These 13 T cell receptor beta chains were sequenced from one sample in a study of radiotherapy plus CTLA-4 blockade in lung cancer. Measured with immunoSEQ multiplex PCR; TCRdb has only the in-frame clones, and not every one. The sample carries fewer than 85,000 clones, approximately 86% recorded once. The sequencing used peripheral blood, collected from a patient treated with radiotherapy plus ipilimumab. The receptor source for this set is a human donor with non-small cell lung cancer who had stable disease on radiotherapy plus ipilimumab.

V and J are TRBV11-3 and TRBJ2-2; no definite D call. Germline V lookup: CDR1 SGHNT, CDR2 YENEEA. V lost 1 base and J 4 bases, leaving 7 bases between the germline ends. CDR3 length equals 14 residues. DNA for the CDR3: TGTGCCAGCAGCTTAGGACCGAGCACCGGGGAGCTGTTTTTT. Its protein product is CASSLGPSTGELFF.

The chain has TRBV6-1 and TRBJ2-3, with D possibly TRBD1 on 6 matching bases. Germline V gene data show CDR1 as MNHNS and CDR2 as SASEGT. The CDR3 spans 15 residues. Between the trimmed V and J ends, which lost 5 bases and 5 bases, there was a span of 17 bases. The CDR3 loop is CASSPLQGSGDTQYF. The DNA of the CDR3 is TGTGCCAGCAGTCCCCTACAGGGATCTGGAGATACGCAGTATTTT.

The CDR3 DNA reads as TGCGCCAGCAGCTTACAGAATAATTCACCCCTCCACTTT. It codes for CASSLQNNSPLHF. The chain employs TRBV5-1 and TRBJ1-6; no clear D gene. The V gene's germline CDR1 is SGHRS and CDR2 YFSETQ. With 2 bases removed from V and 5 bases from J, the gap between germline ends came to 5 bases. The CDR3 totals 13 residues.

The chain recombines TRBV1 with TRBJ2-3; the table's D call, TRBD1, has no DNA check behind it. TRBV1 is a pseudogene locus. The CDR3 covers 17 residues. Here the CDR3 DNA reads TGCACCAGCAGCCAAGAGGGGGCCCCCCGGGGCACAGATACGCAGTATTTT. Encoded protein: CTSSQEGAPRGTDTQYF.

This clone was seen a single time. The chain uses TRBV7-2 and TRBJ2-5; no clear D. Trimming took 3 bases from V and 0 from J, leaving 5 bases between them. This CDR3 has 13 amino acids. From germline, CDR1 is SGHTA and CDR2 FQGNSA. The CDR3 reads CASSLGYQETQYF. DNA for the CDR3: TGTGCCAGCAGCTTGGGGTACCAAGAGACCCAGTACTTC. The full variable domain, in which reference TRBV7-2 and TRBJ2-5 provide the parts outside the CDR3, is GAGVSQSPSNKVTEKGKDVELRCDPISGHTALYWYRQSLGQGLEFLIYFQGNSAPDKSGLPSDRFSAERTGGSVSTLTIQRTQQEDSAVYLCASSLGYQETQYFGPGTRLLVL.

Here the CDR3 reads CASRTSGAADTQYF. CDR3 in DNA: TGTGCCAGTAGGACTAGCGGGGCCGCAGATACGCAGTATTTT. J is TRBJ2-3 and V is TRBV19; TRBD2 matches at 11 bases. The CDR3 has 14 amino acids. Trimming took 6 bases from V and 4 from J; bases not matched to a gene: 3. Germline assignment: CDR1 LNHDA and CDR2 SQIVND (reference sequence).

V is TRBV28 and J is TRBJ1-6, with TRBD1 matching 7 bases. CDR1 MDHEN and CDR2 SYDVKM come from the germline V gene. The CDR3 covers 14 residues. Germline trimming cut 5 bases from V and 2 bases from J; bases unmatched to any gene: 0. As DNA, the CDR3 is TGTGCCAGCAGTCAGGGGGCCTATAATTCACCCCTCCACTTT. This codes for CASSQGAYNSPLHF.

The V call is TRBV7-6, the J call TRBJ2-7; D not resolved. CDR1 is SGHVS and CDR2 is FNYEAQ in the germline V gene. V was clipped by 6 bases and J by 4 bases, with 13 bases between them. The CDR3 totals 13 residues. The CDR3 sequence: CASSQTPGYEQYF. The CDR3 bases are TGTGCCAGCAGTCAAACCCCCGGTTACGAGCAGTACTTC.

V is TRBV11-2 and J is TRBJ1-3; no clear D. The CDR3 loop spans 14 amino acids. CDR1 is SGHAT and CDR2 is FQNNGV in the germline V gene. V lost 4 bases and J 1 base, leaving 8 bases between the germline ends. The CDR3 reads CASSSGLSGNTIYF. CDR3 DNA sequence: TGTGCCAGCAGCTCCGGACTTTCTGGAAACACCATATATTTT.

This chain joins TRBV4-2 and TRBJ2-5; 7 bases map to TRBD2. The CDR3 is 14 residues long. The V and J ends lost 1 base and 5 bases, in that order; junction bases with no gene match: 4. Per germline, CDR1 LGHNA and CDR2 YNFKEQ. The CDR3 spells CASSQARGVETQYF. CDR3 bases: TGTGCCAGCAGCCAAGCTCGGGGGGTCGAGACCCAGTACTTC.

This chain uses TRBV19 with TRBJ1-2, with 11 bases aligning to TRBD1. V trimming: 3 bases; J trimming: 3 bases; junction bases outside the gene matches: 3. The CDR3 loop spans 15 amino acids. Germline V gene data show CDR1 as LNHDA and CDR2 as SQIVND (reference sequence). This CDR3 is CASSIRTGGDYGYTF. The CDR3 bases are TGTGCCAGTAGTATCCGGACAGGGGGCGACTATGGCTACACCTTC. Drawing the rest from reference TRBV19 and TRBJ1-2, the complete variable domain is DGGITQSPKYLFRKEGQNVTLSCEQNLNHDAMYWYRQDPGQGLRLIYYSQIVNDFQKGDIAEGYSVSREKKESFPLTVTSAQKNPTAFYLCASSIRTGGDYGYTFGSGTRLTVV.

V gene TRBV2 combines with J gene TRBJ2-1; TRBD1 matches 8 bases. The germline V gene encodes CDR1 SNHLY and CDR2 FYNNEI. CDR3 length: 17 amino acids. The V and J ends lost 4 bases and 8 bases, in that order; junction bases with no gene match: 16. DNA of the CDR3: TGTGCCAGCAGTGGGCTGCTCGGGACCTCAGGGGGCGATGAGCAGTTCTTC. It is translated as CASSGLLGTSGGDEQFF.

The V and J genes are TRBV5-1 and TRBJ2-2, with a weak D call TRBD1 (6 bases). V lost 2 bases and J 3 bases, leaving 11 bases between the germline ends. The CDR3 sequence is 15 residues long. Germline V lookup: CDR1 SGHRS, CDR2 YFSETQ. CDR3 sequence (DNA): TGCGCCAGCAGCTTCCTAGAGGGGGACACCGGGGAGCTGTTTTTT. Translated: CASSFLEGDTGELFF. Filled out from reference TRBV5-1 and TRBJ2-2, the complete variable domain reads KAGVTQTPRYLIKTRGQQVTLSCSPISGHRSVSWYQQTPGQGLQFLFEYFSETQRNKGNFPGRFSGRQFSNSRSEMNVSTLELGDSALYLCASSFLEGDTGELFFGEGSRLTVL.